A few counts support the clone carrying this T cell receptor beta chain. What it binds is unknown. One heparinised blood draw averaging about 116 mL was given by each donor. This record comes from a study of beta chain features in type 1 diabetes. General observations from the study: Significant though moderate, a shortening of TCRB CDR3s appeared in all four CD4+ subsets of Type 1 diabetes patients. Any role of HLA type in TCRB rearrangement remained unresolved here. cDNA-based sequencing might over-represent cells highly expressing TCR.

The J segment lost 9 bases and the V segment lost 6 bases, leaving 9 bases of the junction unmatched. The germline gives CDR1 MNHEY, CDR2 SMNVEV (reference sequence). This CDR3 is 15 amino acids long. Expressed TCRB transcripts were sequenced after all isolated RNA was converted to cDNA. Naive, central memory and regulatory T cell samples produced a mean of roughly 3.5 million reads. Only in-frame clones appear in the TCRdb table, and some are missing; sequencing was by immunoSEQ multiplex PCR. The sample lists some 200,000 clones, around 15% occurring once. The receptor was isolated from a man in his thirties or forties with type 1 diabetes. The chain has TRBV27 and TRBJ2-1; 12 bases agree with TRBD2. Input material: naive CD4+ T cells from blood. The CDR3 DNA reads as TGTGCCAGCAGGACCGGGACTAGCGGGTCCGGTGAGCAGTTCTTC. It yields the protein CASRTGTSGSGEQFF.